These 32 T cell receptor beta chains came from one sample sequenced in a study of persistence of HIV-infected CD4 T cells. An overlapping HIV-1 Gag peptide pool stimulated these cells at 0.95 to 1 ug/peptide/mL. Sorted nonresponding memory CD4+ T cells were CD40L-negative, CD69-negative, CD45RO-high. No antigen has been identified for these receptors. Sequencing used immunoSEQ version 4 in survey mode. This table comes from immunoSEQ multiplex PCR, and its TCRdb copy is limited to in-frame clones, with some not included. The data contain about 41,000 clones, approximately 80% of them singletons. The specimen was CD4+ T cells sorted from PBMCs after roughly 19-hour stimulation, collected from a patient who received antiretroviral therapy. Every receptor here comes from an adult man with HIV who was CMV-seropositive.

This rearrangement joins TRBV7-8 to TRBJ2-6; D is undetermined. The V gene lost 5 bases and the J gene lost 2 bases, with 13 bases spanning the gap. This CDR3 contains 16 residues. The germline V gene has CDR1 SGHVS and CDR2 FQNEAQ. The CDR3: CASSKLDGAGANVLTF. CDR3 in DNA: TGTGCCAGCAGCAAGTTGGACGGCGCTGGGGCCAACGTCCTGACTTTC.

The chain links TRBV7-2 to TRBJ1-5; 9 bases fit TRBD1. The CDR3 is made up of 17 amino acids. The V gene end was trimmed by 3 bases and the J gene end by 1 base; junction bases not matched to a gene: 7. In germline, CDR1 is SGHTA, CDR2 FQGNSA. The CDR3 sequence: CASSFGTGYASNQPQHF. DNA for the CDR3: TGTGCCAGCAGCTTCGGGACAGGGTACGCAAGCAATCAGCCCCAGCATTTT.

For the CDR3, the DNA is TGTGCCAGCAGCTTGAGCAGAAATAGCAATCAGCCCCAGCATTTT. Protein sequence: CASSLSRNSNQPQHF. V usage is TRBV7-8 and J usage is TRBJ1-5, with no clear D. Germline CDR1 reads SGHVS; CDR2 reads FQNEAQ. Between the trimmed V and J ends, which lost 3 bases and 0 bases, there was a span of 9 bases. The CDR3 length is 15 residues.

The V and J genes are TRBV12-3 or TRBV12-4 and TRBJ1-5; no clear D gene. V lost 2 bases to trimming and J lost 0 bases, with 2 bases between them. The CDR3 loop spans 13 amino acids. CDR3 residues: CASSLYSNQPQHF. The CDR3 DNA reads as TGTGCCAGCAGTTTATATAGCAATCAGCCCCAGCATTTT.

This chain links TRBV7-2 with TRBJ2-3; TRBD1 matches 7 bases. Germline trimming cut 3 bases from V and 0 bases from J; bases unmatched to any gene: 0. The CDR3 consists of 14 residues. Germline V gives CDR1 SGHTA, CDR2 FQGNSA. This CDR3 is CASSLTGSTDTQYF. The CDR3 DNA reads TGTGCCAGCAGCTTGACAGGGAGCACAGATACGCAGTATTTT. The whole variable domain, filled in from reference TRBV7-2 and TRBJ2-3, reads GAGVSQSPSNKVTEKGKDVELRCDPISGHTALYWYRQSLGQGLEFLIYFQGNSAPDKSGLPSDRFSAERTGGSVSTLTIQRTQQEDSAVYLCASSLTGSTDTQYFGPGTRLTVL.

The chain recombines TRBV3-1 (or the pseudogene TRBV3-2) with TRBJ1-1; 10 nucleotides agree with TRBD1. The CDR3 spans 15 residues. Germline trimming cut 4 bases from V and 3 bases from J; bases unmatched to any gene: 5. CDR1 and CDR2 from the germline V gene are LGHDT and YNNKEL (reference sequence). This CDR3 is CASSPWTGGDTEAFF. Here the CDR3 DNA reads TGTGCCAGCAGCCCCTGGACAGGGGGGGACACTGAAGCTTTCTTT.

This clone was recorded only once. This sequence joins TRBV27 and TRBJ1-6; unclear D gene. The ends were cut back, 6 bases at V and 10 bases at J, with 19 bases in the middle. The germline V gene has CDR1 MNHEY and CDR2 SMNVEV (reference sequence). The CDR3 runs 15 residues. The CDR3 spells CASSPRTARDSPLHF. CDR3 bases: TGTGCCAGCAGCCCCAGGACCGCGAGAGACTCACCCCTCCACTTT.

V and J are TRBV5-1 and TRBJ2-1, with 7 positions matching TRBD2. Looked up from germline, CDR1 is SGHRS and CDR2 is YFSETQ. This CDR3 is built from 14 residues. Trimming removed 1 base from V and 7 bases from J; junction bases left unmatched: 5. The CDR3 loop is CASSLSLGGNEQFF. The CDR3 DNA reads TGCGCCAGCAGCTTGTCCTTGGGGGGGAATGAGCAGTTCTTC.

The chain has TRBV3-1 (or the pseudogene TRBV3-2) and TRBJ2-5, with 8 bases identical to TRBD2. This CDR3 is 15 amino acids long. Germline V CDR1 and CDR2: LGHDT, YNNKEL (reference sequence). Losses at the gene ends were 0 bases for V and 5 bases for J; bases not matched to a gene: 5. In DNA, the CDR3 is TGTGCCAGCAGCCAAGATGGGCGGGGGGCGGAGACCCAGTACTTC. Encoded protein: CASSQDGRGAETQYF.

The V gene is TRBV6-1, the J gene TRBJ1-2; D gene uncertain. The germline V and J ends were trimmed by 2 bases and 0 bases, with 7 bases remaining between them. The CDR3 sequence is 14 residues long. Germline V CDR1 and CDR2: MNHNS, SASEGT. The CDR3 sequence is CASSEQVANYGYTF. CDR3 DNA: TGTGCCAGCAGTGAACAGGTAGCTAACTATGGCTACACCTTC.

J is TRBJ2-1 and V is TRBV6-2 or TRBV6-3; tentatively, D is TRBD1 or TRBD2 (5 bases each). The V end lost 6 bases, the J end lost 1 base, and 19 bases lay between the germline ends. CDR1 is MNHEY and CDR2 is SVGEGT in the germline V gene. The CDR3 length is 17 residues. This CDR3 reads CASSLGPGTLSYNEQFF. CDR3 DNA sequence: TGTGCCAGCAGCTTGGGTCCCGGGACCTTATCCTACAATGAGCAGTTCTTC.

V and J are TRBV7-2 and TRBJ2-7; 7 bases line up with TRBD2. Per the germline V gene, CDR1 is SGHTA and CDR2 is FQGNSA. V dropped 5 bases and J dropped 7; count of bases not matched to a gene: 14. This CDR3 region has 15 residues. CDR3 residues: CASSNRGGGVGEQYF. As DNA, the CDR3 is TGTGCCAGCAGCAACCGGGGCGGGGGAGTGGGTGAGCAGTACTTC.

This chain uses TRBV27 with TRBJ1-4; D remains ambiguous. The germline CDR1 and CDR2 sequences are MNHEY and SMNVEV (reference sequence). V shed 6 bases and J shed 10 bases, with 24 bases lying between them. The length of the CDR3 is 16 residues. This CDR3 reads CASSQTPEPARGKLFF. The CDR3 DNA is TGTGCCAGCAGCCAGACGCCCGAGCCGGCGCGGGGAAAACTGTTTTTT.

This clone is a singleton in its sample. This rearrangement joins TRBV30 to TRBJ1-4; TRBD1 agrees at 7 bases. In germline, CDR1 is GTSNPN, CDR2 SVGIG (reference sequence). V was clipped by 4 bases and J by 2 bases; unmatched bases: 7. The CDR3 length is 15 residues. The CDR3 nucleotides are TGTGCCTGGACCTTCGGACAGGTGACTAATGAAAAACTGTTTTTT. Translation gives CAWTFGQVTNEKLFF.

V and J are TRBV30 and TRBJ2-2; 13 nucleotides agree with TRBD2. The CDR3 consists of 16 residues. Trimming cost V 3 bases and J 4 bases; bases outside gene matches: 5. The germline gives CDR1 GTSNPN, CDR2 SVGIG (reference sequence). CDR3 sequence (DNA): TGTGCCTGGAGGAAGAGACTAGCGGGAGGCACCGGGGAGCTGTTTTTT. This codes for CAWRKRLAGGTGELFF.

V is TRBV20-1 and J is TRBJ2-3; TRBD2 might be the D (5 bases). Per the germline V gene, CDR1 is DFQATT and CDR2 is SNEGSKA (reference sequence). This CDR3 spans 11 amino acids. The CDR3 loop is CSPEGKDTQYF. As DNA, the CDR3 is TGCAGCCCAGAGGGCAAAGATACGCAGTATTTT.

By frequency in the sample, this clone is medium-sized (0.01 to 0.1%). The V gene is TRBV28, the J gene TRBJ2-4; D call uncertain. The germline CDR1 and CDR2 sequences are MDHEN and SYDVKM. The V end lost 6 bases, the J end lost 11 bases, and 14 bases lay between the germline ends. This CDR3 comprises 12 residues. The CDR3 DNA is TGTGCCAGCAGATCGACCCAGTCCCTTCAGTACTTC. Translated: CASRSTQSLQYF.

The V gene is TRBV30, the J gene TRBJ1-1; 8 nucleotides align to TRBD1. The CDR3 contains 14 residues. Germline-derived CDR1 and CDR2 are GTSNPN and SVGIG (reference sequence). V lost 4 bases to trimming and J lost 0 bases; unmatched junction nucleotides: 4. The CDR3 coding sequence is TGTGCCTGGATAAGGACAGGGATGAACACTGAAGCTTTCTTT. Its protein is CAWIRTGMNTEAFF. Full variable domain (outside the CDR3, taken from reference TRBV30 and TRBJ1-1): SQTIHQWPATLVQPVGSPLSLECTVEGTSNPNLYWYRQAAGRGLQLLFYSVGIGQISSEVPQNLSASRPQDRQFILSSKKLLLSDSGFYLCAWIRTGMNTEAFFGQGTRLTVV.

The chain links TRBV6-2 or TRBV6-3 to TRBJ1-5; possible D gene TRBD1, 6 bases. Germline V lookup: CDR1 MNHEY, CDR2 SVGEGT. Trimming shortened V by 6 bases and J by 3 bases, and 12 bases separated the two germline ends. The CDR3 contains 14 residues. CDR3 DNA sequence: TGTGCCAGCAGCTTGGACAGACACAATCAGCCCCAGCATTTT. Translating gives CASSLDRHNQPQHF.

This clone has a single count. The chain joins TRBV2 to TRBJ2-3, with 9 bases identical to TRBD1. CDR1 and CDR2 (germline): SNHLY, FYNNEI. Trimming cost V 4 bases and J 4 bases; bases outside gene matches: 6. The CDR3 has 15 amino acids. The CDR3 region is CASSGGQGQSDTQYF. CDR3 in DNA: TGTGCCAGCAGTGGGGGACAGGGACAATCAGATACGCAGTATTTT.

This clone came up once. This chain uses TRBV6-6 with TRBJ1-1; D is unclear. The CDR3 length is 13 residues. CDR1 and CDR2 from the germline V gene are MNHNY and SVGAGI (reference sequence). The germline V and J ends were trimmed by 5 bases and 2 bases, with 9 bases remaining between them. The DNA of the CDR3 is TGTGCCAGCAGTACCAACAGCAACACTGAAGCTTTCTTT. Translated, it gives CASSTNSNTEAFF.

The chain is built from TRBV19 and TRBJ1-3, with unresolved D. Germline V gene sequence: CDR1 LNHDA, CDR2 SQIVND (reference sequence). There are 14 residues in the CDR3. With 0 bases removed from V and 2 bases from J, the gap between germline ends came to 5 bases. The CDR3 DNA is TGTGCCAGTAGTATAGATCGCGCTGGAAACACCATATATTTT. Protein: CASSIDRAGNTIYF.

In DNA form, the CDR3 reads TGTGCCAGCAGCTTGCGGGGACAGGGGAGCGAGCAGTACTTC. Encoded protein: CASSLRGQGSEQYF. This sequence joins TRBV5-5 and TRBJ2-7; 10 nucleotides align to TRBD1. The CDR3 has 14 residues. The junction had 4 bases not matched to a gene; V was cut back by 1 base and J by 6 bases. The V gene's germline CDR1 is SGHKS and CDR2 YYEKEE (reference sequence).

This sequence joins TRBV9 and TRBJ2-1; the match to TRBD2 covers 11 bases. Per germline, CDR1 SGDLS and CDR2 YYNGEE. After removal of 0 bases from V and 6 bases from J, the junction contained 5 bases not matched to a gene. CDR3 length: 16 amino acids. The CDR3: CASSVVTSGTRNEQFF. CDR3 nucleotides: TGTGCCAGCAGCGTAGTGACTAGCGGGACCCGCAATGAGCAGTTCTTC.

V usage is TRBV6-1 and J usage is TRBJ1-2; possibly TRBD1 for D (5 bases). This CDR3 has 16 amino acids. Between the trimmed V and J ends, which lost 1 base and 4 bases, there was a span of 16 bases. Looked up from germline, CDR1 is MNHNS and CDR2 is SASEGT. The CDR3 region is CASSEGAGIFIYGYTF. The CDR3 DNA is TGTGCCAGCAGTGAAGGAGCAGGGATTTTCATCTATGGCTACACCTTC.

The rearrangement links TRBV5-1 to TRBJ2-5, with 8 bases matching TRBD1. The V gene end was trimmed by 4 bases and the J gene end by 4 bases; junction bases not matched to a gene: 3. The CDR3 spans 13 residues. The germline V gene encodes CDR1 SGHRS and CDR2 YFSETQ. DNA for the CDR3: TGCGCCAGCAGCGCAACAGGGGGAGAGACCCAGTACTTC. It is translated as CASSATGGETQYF. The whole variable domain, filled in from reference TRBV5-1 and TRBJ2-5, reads KAGVTQTPRYLIKTRGQQVTLSCSPISGHRSVSWYQQTPGQGLQFLFEYFSETQRNKGNFPGRFSGRQFSNSRSEMNVSTLELGDSALYLCASSATGGETQYFGPGTRLLVL.

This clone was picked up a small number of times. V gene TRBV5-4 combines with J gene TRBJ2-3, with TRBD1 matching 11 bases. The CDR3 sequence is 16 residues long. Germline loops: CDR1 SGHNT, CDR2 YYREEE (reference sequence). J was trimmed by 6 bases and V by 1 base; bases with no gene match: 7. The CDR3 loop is CASSLWWGQGVDTQYF. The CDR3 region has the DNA TGTGCCAGCAGCTTGTGGTGGGGACAGGGGGTGGATACGCAGTATTTT.

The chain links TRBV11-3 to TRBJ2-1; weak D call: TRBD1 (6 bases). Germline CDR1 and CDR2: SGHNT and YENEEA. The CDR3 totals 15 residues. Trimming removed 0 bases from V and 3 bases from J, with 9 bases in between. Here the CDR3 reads CASSLDGQIYNEQFF. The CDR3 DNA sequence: TGTGCCAGCAGCTTAGACGGACAGATCTACAATGAGCAGTTCTTC.

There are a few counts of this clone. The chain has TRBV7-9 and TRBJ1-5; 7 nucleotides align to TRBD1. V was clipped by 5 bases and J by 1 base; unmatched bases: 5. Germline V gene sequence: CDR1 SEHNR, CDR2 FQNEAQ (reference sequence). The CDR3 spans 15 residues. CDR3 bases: TGTGCCAGCAGCCGGGGGACAGAAAGCAATCAGCCCCAGCATTTT. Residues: CASSRGTESNQPQHF.

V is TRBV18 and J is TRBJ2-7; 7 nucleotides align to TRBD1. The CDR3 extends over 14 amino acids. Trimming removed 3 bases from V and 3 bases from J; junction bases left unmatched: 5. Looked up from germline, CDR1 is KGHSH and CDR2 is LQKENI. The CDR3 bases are TGTGCCAGCTCACCCGGGACAGTGATCTACGAGCAGTACTTC. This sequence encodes CASSPGTVIYEQYF.

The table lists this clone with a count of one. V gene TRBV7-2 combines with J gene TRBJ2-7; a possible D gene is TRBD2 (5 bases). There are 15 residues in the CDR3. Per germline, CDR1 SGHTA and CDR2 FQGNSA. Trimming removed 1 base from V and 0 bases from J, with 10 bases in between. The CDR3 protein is CASSLGSGNSYEQYF. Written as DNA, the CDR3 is TGTGCCAGCAGCTTAGGGAGCGGAAACTCCTACGAGCAGTACTTC.

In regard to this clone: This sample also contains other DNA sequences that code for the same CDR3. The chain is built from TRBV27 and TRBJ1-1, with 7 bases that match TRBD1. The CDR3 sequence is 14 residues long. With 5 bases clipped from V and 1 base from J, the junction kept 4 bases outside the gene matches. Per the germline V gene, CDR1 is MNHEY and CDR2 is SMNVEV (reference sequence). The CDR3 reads CASSPRQGNTEAFF. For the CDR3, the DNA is TGTGCCAGCAGTCCTCGACAGGGGAACACTGAAGCTTTCTTT.